A single sample gave rise to the 3 T cell receptor beta chains below, sequenced in a study of cytomegalovirus exposure and HLA in healthy donors. The PCR ran on 60 Vbeta and 13 Jbeta primers. The repertoire was sequenced with immunoSEQ multiplex PCR; TCRdb's copy has only in-frame clones and lacks some. The sample table sets out about 35,000 clones. The sample comprised PBMCs. These receptors were taken from a man between 40 and 49 years old in good health and CMV-seronegative.

V is TRBV5-6 and J is TRBJ2-1; the match to TRBD2 covers 10 bases. Germline CDR1 SGHDT, CDR2 YYEEEE. The junction had 13 bases not matched to a gene; V was cut back by 3 bases and J by 7 bases. The length of the CDR3 is 17 residues. CDR3 nucleotides: TGTGCCAGCAGCTCCGACGCCGGGCTAGCGGGAGCAAATGAGCAGTTCTTC. This translates into CASSSDAGLAGANEQFF.

The V gene is TRBV9, the J gene TRBJ1-2; a possible D gene is TRBD1 (6 bases). CDR3 length: 13 amino acids. V gave up 0 bases and J gave up 6 bases, with 9 bases separating them. The germline gives CDR1 SGDLS, CDR2 YYNGEE. The CDR3 region has the DNA TGTGCCAGCAGCGTAGGGGCAGGGGATGGCTACACCTTC. Residues: CASSVGAGDGYTF.

This chain connects TRBV6-6 to TRBJ2-1; 13 bases fit TRBD2. V was clipped by 8 bases and J by 7 bases; unmatched bases: 8. Germline-derived CDR1 and CDR2 are MNHNY and SVGAGI (reference sequence). The CDR3 has 15 amino acids. In nucleotides, the CDR3 is TGTGCCAGCCGGTGGACTAGCGGGAGAAGAAATGAGCAGTTCTTC. The encoded protein is CASRWTSGRRNEQFF.